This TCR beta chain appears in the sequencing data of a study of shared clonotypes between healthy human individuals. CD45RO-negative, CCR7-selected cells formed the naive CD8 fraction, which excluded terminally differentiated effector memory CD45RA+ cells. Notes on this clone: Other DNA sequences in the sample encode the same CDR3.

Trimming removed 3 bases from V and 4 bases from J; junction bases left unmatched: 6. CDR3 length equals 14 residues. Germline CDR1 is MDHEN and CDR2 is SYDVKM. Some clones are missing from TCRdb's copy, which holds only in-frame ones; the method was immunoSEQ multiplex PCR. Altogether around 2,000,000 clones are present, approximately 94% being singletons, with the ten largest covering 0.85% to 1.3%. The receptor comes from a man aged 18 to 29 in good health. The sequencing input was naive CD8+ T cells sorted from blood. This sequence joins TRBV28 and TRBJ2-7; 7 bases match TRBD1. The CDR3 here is CASSLWGQTYEQYF. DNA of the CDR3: TGTGCCAGCAGTTTGTGGGGACAGACATACGAGCAGTACTTC. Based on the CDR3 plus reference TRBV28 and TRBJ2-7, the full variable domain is DVKVTQSSRYLVKRTGEKVFLECVQDMDHENMFWYRQDPGLGLRLIYFSYDVKMKEKGDIPEGYSVSREKKERFSLILESASTNQTSMYLCASSLWGQTYEQYFGPGTRLTVT.